This TCR beta chain stems from a study of tumor-infiltrating lymphocytes in primary liver carcinoma. Whole-study context: Spanning 30 to 69 years of age, the patients were men and women.

TCR beta cDNA came from approximately 540 ng total RNA, primed with a constant-region primer. Construction of TCR beta libraries relied on three successive nested multiplex PCR rounds employing slightly modified ARM-PCR. Primers for the first two PCR rounds were TRBV1-TRBV30 forward primers and a C-beta reverse primer (10 cycles per round). One entry per CDR3 protein, called by TCRdb with MiXCR from the multiplex PCR reads. The table lists 330,000 or so distinct CDR3 sequences, 65% of them singletons. Points on this clonotype: A junction end diverges from the germline sequence, so it may reflect a read error.

The V gene's germline CDR1 is MNHNY and CDR2 SVGAGI (reference sequence). CDR3 length equals 14 residues. For blood RNA, unsorted whole blood served as the source, and germline DNA was extracted too. What was collected before surgery was about 4 milliliters of peripheral blood. The TCR was taken from a middle-aged man with primary liver carcinoma and hepatitis B virus infection. The V and J genes are TRBV6-6 and TRBJ2-7, with D perhaps TRBD2 (7 bases). The material sequenced was peripheral blood. The CDR3 reads CASNRGGTWHEQCF. CDR3 sequence (DNA): TGTGCCAGCAATAGGGGGGGAACGTGGCACGAGCAGTGCTTC.